This is a list of T cell receptor beta chains from one sample in a study of shared clonotypes between healthy human individuals. The data were produced by immunoSEQ multiplex PCR, yet TCRdb's version contains in-frame clones alone and is incomplete. This table has about 1 million clones, around 74% appearing once. The sequenced material came from memory CD4+ T cells sorted from blood. The receptor source for this set is a man aged 18 to 30 in good health. Each CDR3 is given with its conserved first and last residue. The order of the fields is J gene, clone size, V gene, D gene, CDR3 protein, CDR3 DNA. D genes are given only for firm matches. Not every row has a clone size; where given, it reads once, few, many or a size class.

j_gene: TRBJ1-2; abundance: NA; v_gene: TRBV2; d_gene: NA; CDR3aa: CASSGGTNYGYTF; CDR3nt: TGTGCCAGCAGTGGTGGTACTAACTATGGCTACACCTTC
j_gene: TRBJ2-5; abundance: NA; v_gene: TRBV30; d_gene: NA; CDR3aa: CAWSVPPGWQETQYF; CDR3nt: TGTGCCTGGAGTGTACCCCCGGGGTGGCAAGAGACCCAGTACTTC
j_gene: TRBJ2-3; abundance: NA; v_gene: TRBV19; d_gene: NA; CDR3aa: CASAPSGFPTDTQYF; CDR3nt: TGTGCCAGTGCTCCGAGCGGGTTCCCCACAGATACGCAGTATTTT
j_gene: TRBJ1-5; abundance: NA; v_gene: TRBV7-9; d_gene: NA; CDR3aa: CASSLAGGNQPQHF; CDR3nt: TGTGCCAGCAGCTTAGCGGGAGGCAATCAGCCCCAGCATTTT
j_gene: TRBJ2-5; abundance: few; v_gene: TRBV5-1; d_gene: TRBD1; CDR3aa: CASSSTLDRVNF; CDR3nt: TGCGCCAGCAGCTCGACCCTAGACAGGGTGAACTTC
j_gene: TRBJ1-6; abundance: NA; v_gene: TRBV2; d_gene: NA; CDR3aa: CASSVDSDSPLHF; CDR3nt: TGTGCCAGCAGTGTGGACAGCGATTCACCCCTCCACTTT
j_gene: TRBJ1-5; abundance: few; v_gene: TRBV6-1; d_gene: TRBD1; CDR3aa: CASQGQGGVKPQHF; CDR3nt: TGTGCCAGCCAGGGACAGGGGGGGGTAAAACCCCAGCATTTT
j_gene: TRBJ2-5; abundance: NA; v_gene: TRBV11-1; d_gene: TRBD1; CDR3aa: CASSRDERQGALETQYF; CDR3nt: TGTGCCAGCAGCCGTGACGAACGACAGGGGGCATTGGAGACCCAGTACTTC
j_gene: TRBJ2-1; abundance: few; v_gene: TRBV19; d_gene: TRBD2; CDR3aa: CASTAGGPNNEQFF; CDR3nt: TGTGCCAGTACAGCGGGAGGGCCGAACAATGAGCAGTTCTTC
j_gene: TRBJ2-2; abundance: NA; v_gene: TRBV5-1; d_gene: TRBD1; CDR3aa: CASSLFGQGTGELFF; CDR3nt: TGCGCCAGCAGCTTGTTTGGACAGGGGACCGGGGAGCTGTTTTTT
j_gene: TRBJ2-2; abundance: many; v_gene: TRBV6-1; d_gene: NA; CDR3aa: CASSDPPGELFF; CDR3nt: TGTGCCAGCAGTGACCCCCCCGGGGAGCTGTTTTTT
j_gene: TRBJ2-7; abundance: NA; v_gene: TRBV5-6; d_gene: TRBD2; CDR3aa: CASSSSGATSREQYF; CDR3nt: TGTGCCAGCAGCTCTAGCGGGGCCACGTCCCGGGAGCAGTACTTC
j_gene: TRBJ1-6; abundance: few; v_gene: TRBV10-3; d_gene: NA; CDR3aa: CAISQGDGTYNSPLHF; CDR3nt: TGTGCCATCAGTCAGGGAGACGGTACCTATAATTCACCCCTCCACTTT